This is a list of T cell receptor beta chains from one sample in a study of T cell repertoires in cytomegalovirus infection. MiXCR, applied by TCRdb to the reads, yields one record per CDR3 protein. The sample has approximately 500,000 distinct CDR3 sequences, more than 25% seen once. Sequenced sample: PBMCs. The receptors here all came from a human donor in good health (CMV status not recorded). Some clones in this sample may be carry-over from other donors' samples. Both conserved end residues are part of each CDR3. A D gene is named only where the DNA matches it firmly. Part of the rows lack a size; the others show once, few, many or a class for expanded clones.

>TRBV7-2|11|TRBJ1-2|many|.
CASGVNYGYTF
TGTGCCAGCGGAGTGAACTATGGCTACACCTTC
>TRBV7-2|16|TRBJ2-7|many|.
CASSLGGPTGAYEQYF
TGTGCCAGCAGCTTAGGCGGGCCGACGGGGGCTTACGAGCAGTACTTC
>TRBV7-2|16|TRBJ2-7|many|.
CASSSNPQGSGYEQYF
TGTGCCAGCAGCTCTAATCCCCAGGGGAGCGGCTACGAGCAGTACTTC
>TRBV6-5|16|TRBJ1-1|many|TRBD1
CASSYSWEGANTEAFF
TGTGCCAGCAGTTACTCGTGGGAGGGGGCCAACACTGAAGCTTTCTTT
>TRBV6-2/TRBV6-3|14|TRBJ1-5|.|.
CASSRFRENQPQHF
TGTGCCAGCAGTAGATTCAGGGAAAATCAGCCCCAGCATTTT
>TRBV7-2|15|TRBJ2-7|many|TRBD1
CASSYLGQGAYEQYF
TGTGCCAGCAGCTACCTCGGACAGGGGGCCTACGAGCAGTACTTC
>TRBV7-9|15|TRBJ1-1|.|.
CASSLGVSFKTEAFF
TGTGCCAGCAGCTTAGGGGTCAGTTTCAAGACTGAAGCTTTCTTT
>TRBV12-3/TRBV12-4|12|TRBJ2-5|once|.
CASSFQRGTQYF
TGTGCCAGCAGTTTTCAGCGTGGGACCCAGTACTTC
>TRBV12-3/TRBV12-4|15|TRBJ2-3|many|.
CASSESTGGTDTQYF
TGTGCCAGCAGTGAATCGACAGGCGGAACAGATACGCAGTATTTT
>TRBV27|16|TRBJ2-7|.|TRBD2
CASRELGLAGHYEQYF
TGTGCCAGCAGGGAACTGGGACTAGCGGGGCACTACGAGCAGTACTTC
>TRBV7-2|15|TRBJ1-2|many|TRBD1
CASSSTGGGGYGYTF
TGTGCCAGCAGCTCAACAGGGGGGGGAGGCTATGGCTACACCTTC
>TRBV28|13|TRBJ1-2|.|.
CASNTATNYGYTF
TGTGCCAGCAACACAGCCACTAACTATGGCTACACCTTC
>TRBV12-3/TRBV12-4|14|TRBJ1-1|.|.
CASSLAPGETEAFF
TGTGCCAGCAGTTTAGCCCCGGGGGAGACTGAAGCTTTCTTT
>TRBV11-3|13|TRBJ1-6|many|.
CASSSNSFSPLHF
TGTGCCAGCAGCAGCAACAGCTTTTCACCCCTCCACTTT
>TRBV14|14|TRBJ1-6|.|.
CASSQGQRNSPLHF
TGTGCCAGCAGCCAAGGACAGCGAAATTCACCCCTCCACTTT
>TRBV12-3/TRBV12-4|15|TRBJ2-5|few|TRBD2
CASSLAAGGSETQYF
TGTGCCAGCAGTTTAGCGGCGGGAGGAAGTGAGACCCAGTACTTC
>TRBV7-8|13|TRBJ1-6|.|.
CASSYRDNSPLHF
TGTGCCAGCAGCTACAGGGATAATTCACCCCTCCACTTT
>TRBV7-9|12|TRBJ1-2|many|.
CASSRTDYGYTF
TGTGCCAGCAGCCGGACAGACTATGGCTACACCTTC
>TRBV28|16|TRBJ1-4|.|.
CASTPPGFRGNEKLFF
TGTGCCAGCACCCCTCCGGGCTTCAGGGGTAATGAAAAACTGTTTTTT
>TRBV12-5|13|TRBJ1-2|few|.
CASGGNSYYGYTF
TGTGCTAGTGGTGGTAACAGTTACTATGGCTACACCTTC
>TRBV28|14|TRBJ1-1|.|.
CASSSPQWDTEAFF
TGTGCCAGCAGTTCGCCTCAATGGGACACTGAAGCTTTCTTT
>TRBV7-9|20|TRBJ2-7|many|TRBD2
CASSSTLQQTSGQSVHEQYF
TGTGCCAGCAGCTCTACTCTGCAGCAGACTAGCGGGCAATCAGTCCACGAGCAGTACTTC
>TRBV7-2|15|TRBJ2-3|many|TRBD2
CASSPVAGGTDTQYF
TGTGCCAGCAGCCCGGTAGCGGGAGGGACAGATACGCAGTATTTT
>TRBV11-3|18|TRBJ2-1|few|TRBD2
CASSSPGLAGGGFLEQFF
TGTGCCAGCAGCTCACCGGGACTAGCGGGAGGGGGGTTCCTTGAGCAGTTCTTC
>TRBV20-1|12|TRBJ2-1|.|.
CSAKKQGNEQFF
TGCAGTGCTAAAAAACAGGGAAATGAGCAGTTCTTC
>TRBV6-1|14|TRBJ2-7|few|.
CASSEPQGRYEQYF
TGTGCCAGCAGTGAACCCCAGGGCAGATACGAGCAGTACTTC
>TRBV7-2|16|TRBJ2-1|.|TRBD2
CASSWPGTSSYNEQFF
TGTGCCAGCAGTTGGCCCGGGACTAGCTCCTACAATGAGCAGTTCTTC
>TRBV4-1|15|TRBJ2-2|.|.
CASSQVHPDTGELFF
TGCGCCAGCAGCCAAGTCCATCCGGATACCGGGGAGCTGTTTTTT
>TRBV19|13|TRBJ2-7|few|.
CASTETDSYEQYF
TGTGCCAGTACTGAGACAGACTCCTACGAGCAGTACTTC
>TRBV7-9|15|TRBJ1-1|.|.
CASSPVGGRQTEAFF
TGTGCCAGCAGCCCGGTCGGGGGGCGGCAAACTGAAGCTTTCTTT
>TRBV4-1|15|TRBJ2-1|.|.
CASSPGDHQYNEQFF
TGCGCCAGCAGCCCCGGGGACCATCAATACAATGAGCAGTTCTTC
>TRBV29-1|13|TRBJ2-1|.|TRBD2
CSVRASGRNEQFF
TGCAGCGTTAGGGCTAGCGGGAGGAATGAGCAGTTCTTC
>TRBV7-8|18|TRBJ2-5|many|TRBD2
CASSSRFDTGTRGETQYF
TGTGCCAGCAGCTCCCGCTTTGACACCGGGACTAGGGGGGAGACCCAGTACTTC
>TRBV4-1|17|TRBJ2-7|many|TRBD2
CASSQFGTGGSSYEQYF
TGCGCCAGCAGCCAATTCGGTACGGGAGGAAGCTCCTACGAGCAGTACTTC
>TRBV10-3|15|TRBJ2-6|few|.
CAISEQGSGANVLTF
TGTGCCATCAGTGAACAGGGTTCTGGGGCCAACGTCCTGACTTTC
>TRBV20-1|15|TRBJ2-3|.|TRBD2
CSARDTYGLAGVEYF
TGCAGTGCTAGAGACACCTACGGACTAGCGGGAGTTGAGTATTTT
>TRBV10-3|14|TRBJ2-7|.|.
CAISVSDLTYEQYF
TGTGCCATCAGTGTTTCGGACTTAACCTACGAGCAGTACTTC
>TRBV7-9|15|TRBJ2-7|.|.
CASSHSETLSYEQYF
TGTGCCAGCAGCCACTCGGAGACACTGTCCTACGAGCAGTACTTC
>TRBV7-2|14|TRBJ2-5|.|.
CASSLSAGRETQYF
TGTGCCAGCAGCTTAAGTGCGGGTCGGGAGACCCAGTACTTC
>TRBV7-2|15|TRBJ1-5|few|.
CASSLQGQLTQPQHF
TGTGCCAGCAGCTTACAAGGACAGCTCACTCAGCCCCAGCATTTT
>TRBV6-2/TRBV6-3|16|TRBJ2-1|few|.
CASSYSTWTDWGEQFF
TGTGCCAGCAGTTACTCGACATGGACCGACTGGGGTGAGCAGTTCTTC
>TRBV12-5|16|TRBJ2-1|.|.
CASGLAFSNHDNEQFF
TGTGCTAGTGGTTTGGCCTTTTCAAATCATGACAATGAGCAGTTCTTC
>TRBV7-8|17|TRBJ2-3|.|TRBD2
CASSLVGAGALIDTQYF
TGTGCCAGCAGCTTAGTAGGAGCGGGAGCTTTGATCGATACGCAGTATTTT
>TRBV20-1|17|TRBJ2-7|few|.
CSARDQGGIAGSYEQYF
TGCAGTGCTAGAGATCAGGGGGGAATCGCCGGATCCTACGAGCAGTACTTC
>TRBV19|15|TRBJ1-1|once|TRBD1
CASSRTGGGNIEAFF
TGTGCCAGTAGCAGGACAGGGGGAGGGAACATTGAAGCTTTCTTT
>TRBV4-3|16|TRBJ1-2|few|.
CASSQVGGRTVYGYTF
TGCGCCAGCAGCCAAGTCGGAGGCCGGACGGTATATGGCTACACCTTC